This T cell receptor beta chain was captured by sequencing in a study of OX40 agonist ivuxolimab in advanced cancers. Background for the entire study: Ivuxolimab, which targeted the costimulatory receptor OX40 (CD134), was an agonistic, fully human IgG2 monoclonal antibody. Peripheral TCRbeta sequencing was intended to test whether TCR sequence diversity was altered and clonal T-cell expansion was caused by ivuxolimab. The paper describes the monotherapy dose-escalation part (N of about 57 patients) of the phase I trial of ivuxolimab. Partial responses were achieved by three dose-escalation patients, of whom one had hepatocellular carcinoma and two had cutaneous melanoma. A male proportion of nearly 85% and a mean age of around 60 years, ranging from about 20 to 85, were recorded for the dose-escalation cohort. Intravenous ivuxolimab was administered to patients every 2 weeks at six dose levels: 0.01, 0.1, 0.3, 1.5, 3 and 10 mg/kg. Prior anti-PD-1, anti-PD-L1 or anti-CTLA-4 therapy was permitted, and 40% of dose-escalation patients had received checkpoint inhibitors. Of the approximately 54 patients in dose escalation, approximately 20 had hepatocellular carcinoma, about 15 had melanoma, 9 had renal cell carcinoma and 9 had head and neck cancer. Overall study outcomes, separate from this receptor: Which antigens the clonally expanded peripheral T cells were specific for was not determined. Clonal expansion of both CD4+ and CD8+ blood T cells was observed from baseline to week 6 at doses 0.1 to 3.0 mg/kg. In partial responders in the 0.1-3.0 mg/kg groups, normalized peripheral clonal expansion was found to be among the lowest, especially among CD8+ T cells. After ivuxolimab, expanded clones were on average more numerous among CD8+ T cells than among CD4+ T cells. Low levels of normalized T-cell clonal expansion were also seen in some patients who did not respond.

Patients with a history of autoimmune disease or receiving systemic immunosuppression were excluded from the trial. Peripheral blood for TCR sequencing was drawn from every dose cohort at baseline, at cycle 4 day 1 and at cycle 7 day 1. The samples were taken from a phase I, first-in-human, multicenter, open-label dose-escalation trial of ivuxolimab. Adults with locally advanced or metastatic head and neck squamous cell, hepatocellular, melanoma or renal cell carcinoma were enrolled in the trial. Before TCR sequencing, CD4+ and CD8+ T cells were separately sorted from peripheral blood. For CDR1 and CDR2, the germline V gene (reference sequence) lists SEHNR and FQNEAQ. The CDR3 starts with the cysteine, ends with the phenylalanine, and has 14 residues. The entry retains the CDR3 DNA only, 42 bases that are in frame from base 1. V is pared back by 3 bases and J by 2 bases, with 11 bases lying between the germline termini.

Worth noting for this clone: The antigen this receptor binds is unknown. Per-base quality was not reported, and no clone a single base away is much larger than it.

Genomic DNA was isolated from the sorted cells so that the TCRbeta CDR3 region could be sequenced. The immunoSEQ Assay was used to sequence the TCRbeta CDR3 regions. The table was pulled from immuneACCESS by TCRdb, which kept in-frame rearrangements only. Such tables lose some clones; where checked, under half of the loss comes from unresolved V genes, and the rest has no known cause. A total of about 110,000 clones appear in this sample, around 93% of them only once. Approximately 1.3% of the sample goes to the ten largest clones. This TCR was sampled from an adult with an advanced solid tumor such as melanoma, head and neck, liver or kidney cancer. The chain is encoded by TRBV7-9 joined to TRBJ2-7, with no reliable assignment of the D segment. This sample comprised CD4+ or CD8+ T cells sorted from blood, obtained in a trial of the OX40 agonist ivuxolimab. This receptor has the CDR3 CASSFSPATYEQYF. The sequenced DNA: TGTGCCAGCAGCTTCTCTCCGGCCACCTACGAGCAGTACTTC.